These 15 T cell receptor beta chains were sequenced from one sample in a study of blood T cell repertoires in COVID-19 (dated by TCRdb to 2020 to 2022). The library relied on the immunoSEQ multiplex PCR assay. In TCRdb, the immuneACCESS table is reduced to in-frame sequences with V and J assigned. These tables do not hold every clone; where another copy was compared, an unresolved V gene accounts for under half, and the others remain unexplained. This sample holds approximately 150,000 clones; over 70% were observed only once. Roughly 10% of the sample lies in the top ten. Material for sequencing was PBMCs or T cells enriched from blood (not recorded which). The receptors shown here come from a man aged 55 to 70 who had recovered from COVID-19.

The chain links TRBV7-9 to TRBJ1-2, with D perhaps TRBD1 (6 bases). The CDR3 is made up of 15 amino acids. CDR1 is SEHNR, CDR2 FQNEAQ, per germline (reference sequence). Deletions cut 6 bases from V and 0 bases from J, with 14 bases between. CDR3 sequence reads: CASRPWTASNYGYTF. The CDR3 region has the DNA TGTGCCAGCAGGCCATGGACAGCCTCTAACTATGGCTACACCTTC.

This rearrangement joins TRBV28 to TRBJ1-2; D might be TRBD1 (5 bases). The CDR3 spans 13 residues. Germline lookup yields CDR1 MDHEN and CDR2 SYDVKM. V gave up 2 bases and J gave up 8 bases, with 12 bases separating them. The CDR3 region is CASSLGAGPGYTF. In DNA, the CDR3 is TGTGCCAGCAGTTTAGGGGCAGGGCCGGGCTACACCTTC.

CDR3 protein: CASARQGQPQHF. The CDR3 coding sequence is TGTGCCAGCGCGAGGCAGGGTCAGCCCCAGCATTTT. The chain couples TRBV2 to TRBJ1-5, with D perhaps matching TRBD1 (5 bases). V was cut by 8 bases and J by 6 bases, with 11 bases left in between. In germline, CDR1 is SNHLY, CDR2 FYNNEI. The CDR3 extends over 12 amino acids.

This chain uses TRBV3-1 (or the pseudogene TRBV3-2) with TRBJ2-7; 9 nucleotides match TRBD1. After removal of 5 bases from V and 4 bases from J, the junction contained 6 bases not matched to a gene. This CDR3 has 14 residues. From germline, CDR1 is LGHDT and CDR2 YNNKEL (reference sequence). DNA of the CDR3: TGTGCCAGCAGCTCCTGGACAGGGGTATACGAGCAGTACTTC. This encodes CASSSWTGVYEQYF.

This chain uses TRBV6-5 with TRBJ1-2; D call uncertain. The CDR3 spans 11 residues. Germline V gives CDR1 MNHEY, CDR2 SVGAGI. The V end was cut by 8 bases, the J end by 8 bases, with 12 bases between. The CDR3 sequence: CASSRGGGYTF. For the CDR3, the DNA is TGTGCCAGCTCCCGGGGAGGGGGCTACACCTTC.

The CDR3 bases are TGTGCCAGCTCACCCGGACTAGCGGGAGGAAATGAGCAGTTCTTC. Amino acid sequence: CASSPGLAGGNEQFF. The chain carries TRBV18 and TRBJ2-1, with 14 bases matching TRBD2. V shed 3 bases and J 7 bases; nucleotides not matched to a gene: 2. The CDR3 runs to 15 residues. Germline values: CDR1 KGHSH, CDR2 LQKENI.

This sequence joins TRBV5-1 and TRBJ2-7, with 10 bases identical to TRBD1. CDR3 length: 13 amino acids. V was pared by 2 bases and J by 7 bases, with 3 bases of the junction left unmatched. In germline, CDR1 is SGHRS, CDR2 YFSETQ. The CDR3 region is CASSFRDRGEQYF. The CDR3 nucleotides are TGCGCCAGCAGCTTCCGGGACAGGGGTGAGCAGTACTTC.

The V call is TRBV6-5, the J call TRBJ2-2; 8 nucleotides match TRBD1. The junction had 3 bases not matched to a gene; V was cut back by 6 bases and J by 3 bases. The CDR3 runs 14 residues. Looked up from germline, CDR1 is MNHEY and CDR2 is SVGAGI. The CDR3 nucleotides read TGTGCCAGCAGCCGGGACAGGTACACCGGGGAGCTGTTTTTT. Translated: CASSRDRYTGELFF.

This chain joins TRBV2 and TRBJ2-1; 11 bases align to TRBD2. This CDR3 has 13 amino acids. The V gene's germline CDR1 is SNHLY and CDR2 FYNNEI. Germline trimming cut 7 bases from V and 9 bases from J; bases unmatched to any gene: 5. CDR3 in DNA: TGTGCCAGCACCAAGACTAGCGGGGTTGAGCAGTTCTTC. This gives the protein CASTKTSGVEQFF.

The chain joins TRBV19 to TRBJ1-1, with 9 bases matching TRBD1. There are 13 residues in the CDR3. Germline V gene lookup returns CDR1 LNHDA and CDR2 SQIVND (reference sequence). Losses at the gene ends were 7 bases for V and 5 bases for J; bases not matched to a gene: 5. DNA of the CDR3: TGTGCCAGTACCAGGGACAGGGAGACTGAAGCTTTCTTT. This codes for CASTRDRETEAFF. Variable domain in full (rest from reference TRBV19 and TRBJ1-1): DGGITQSPKYLFRKEGQNVTLSCEQNLNHDAMYWYRQDPGQGLRLIYYSQIVNDFQKGDIAEGYSVSREKKESFPLTVTSAQKNPTAFYLCASTRDRETEAFFGQGTRLTVV.

The J gene is TRBJ1-1, the V gene TRBV5-1; D is perhaps TRBD1 (6 bases). The CDR3 is 15 residues long. Germline lookup yields CDR1 SGHRS and CDR2 YFSETQ. The germline V and J ends were trimmed by 6 bases and 1 base, with 16 bases remaining between them. CDR3 region: CASNPGVRENTEAFF. In DNA form, the CDR3 reads TGCGCCAGCAACCCAGGGGTTCGGGAGAACACTGAAGCTTTCTTT. The variable domain in full, completed from reference TRBV5-1 and TRBJ1-1, reads KAGVTQTPRYLIKTRGQQVTLSCSPISGHRSVSWYQQTPGQGLQFLFEYFSETQRNKGNFPGRFSGRQFSNSRSEMNVSTLELGDSALYLCASNPGVRENTEAFFGQGTRLTVV.

The rearrangement joins TRBV6-4 to TRBJ1-6, with 7 nucleotides matching TRBD1. CDR3 size: 15 residues. With V trimmed by 0 bases and J by 7 bases, 3 bases remained unmatched. Germline V gives CDR1 MRHNA, CDR2 SNTAGT. CDR3 loop: CASSDSGTANSPLHF. For the CDR3, the DNA is TGTGCCAGCAGTGACTCCGGGACAGCGAATTCACCCCTCCACTTT.

In its sample, this clone was seen once. The V and J genes are TRBV11-2 and TRBJ2-3; D gene unclear. The V and J ends lost 1 base and 4 bases respectively, with 6 bases between them. The CDR3 consists of 13 residues. Per the germline V gene, CDR1 is SGHAT and CDR2 is FQNNGV. The CDR3 DNA follows: TGTGCCAGCAGCTTAGGGGCAGCAGATACGCAGTATTTT. Its protein product is CASSLGAADTQYF.

This sequence joins TRBV11-2 and TRBJ1-1; D is ambiguous. V lost 3 bases and J lost 0, with 11 bases in between. The V gene's germline CDR1 is SGHAT and CDR2 FQNNGV. The CDR3 is 15 amino acids. The CDR3 bases are TGTGCCAGCAGCTTGAATAGATTTATGAACACTGAAGCTTTCTTT. Protein: CASSLNRFMNTEAFF.

The chain combines TRBV9 with TRBJ2-5; 10 nucleotides align to TRBD2. V gave up 4 bases and J gave up 4 bases; unmatched junction bases: 10. Germline V gene data show CDR1 as SGDLS and CDR2 as YYNGEE. This CDR3 has 16 amino acids. CDR3 DNA sequence: TGTGCCAGCAGCAAAACAGCGGGGGGGCTCTTAGAGACCCAGTACTTC. This gives the protein CASSKTAGGLLETQYF.